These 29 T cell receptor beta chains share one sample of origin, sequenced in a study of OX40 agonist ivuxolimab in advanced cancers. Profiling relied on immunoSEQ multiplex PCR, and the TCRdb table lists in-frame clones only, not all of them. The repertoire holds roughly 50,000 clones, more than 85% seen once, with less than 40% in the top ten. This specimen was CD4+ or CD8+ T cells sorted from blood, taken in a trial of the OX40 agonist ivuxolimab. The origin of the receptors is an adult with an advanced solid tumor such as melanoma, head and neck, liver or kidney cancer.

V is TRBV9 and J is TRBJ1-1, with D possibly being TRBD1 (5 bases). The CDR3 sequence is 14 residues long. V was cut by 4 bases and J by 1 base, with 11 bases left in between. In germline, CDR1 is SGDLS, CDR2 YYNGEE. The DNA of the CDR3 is TGTGCCAGCAGCCCGGACATCTCGAACACTGAAGCTTTCTTT. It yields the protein CASSPDISNTEAFF.

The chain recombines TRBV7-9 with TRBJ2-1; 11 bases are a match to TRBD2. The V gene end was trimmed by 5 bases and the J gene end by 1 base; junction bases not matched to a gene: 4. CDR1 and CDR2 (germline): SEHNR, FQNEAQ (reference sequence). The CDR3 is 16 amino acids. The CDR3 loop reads CASSLLAGGSYNEQFF. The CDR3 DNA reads TGTGCCAGCAGCCTGCTAGCGGGGGGATCCTACAATGAGCAGTTCTTC.

The CDR3 DNA is TGTGCCAGCAGCCAAGAGAGGGGAGGTAGTGGCTACACCTTC. Protein sequence: CASSQERGGSGYTF. The chain recombines TRBV14 with TRBJ1-2; TRBD1 is a possible D gene (5 bases). Germline CDR1 is SGHDN and CDR2 is FVKESK. This CDR3 contains 14 residues. V was pared by 0 bases and J by 7 bases, with 12 bases between.

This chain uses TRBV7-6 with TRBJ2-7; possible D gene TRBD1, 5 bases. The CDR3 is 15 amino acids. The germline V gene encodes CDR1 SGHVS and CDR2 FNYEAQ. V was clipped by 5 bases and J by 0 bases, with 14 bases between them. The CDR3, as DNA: TGTGCCAGCAGCGCCGCGCAGGGAAGCTCCTACGAGCAGTACTTC. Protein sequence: CASSAAQGSSYEQYF.

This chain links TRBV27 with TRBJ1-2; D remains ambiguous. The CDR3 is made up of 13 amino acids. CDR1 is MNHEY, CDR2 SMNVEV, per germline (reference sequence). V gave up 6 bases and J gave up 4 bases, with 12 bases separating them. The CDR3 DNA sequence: TGTGCCAGCAGCCCCGGTTTTCTCTATGGCTACACCTTC. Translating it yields CASSPGFLYGYTF.

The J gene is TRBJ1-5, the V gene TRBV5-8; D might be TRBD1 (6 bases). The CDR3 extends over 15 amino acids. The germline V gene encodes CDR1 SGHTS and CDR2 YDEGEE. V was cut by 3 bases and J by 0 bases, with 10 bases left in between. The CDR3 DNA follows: TGTGCCAGCAGCTGGGCAGGGGATAGCAATCAGCCCCAGCATTTT. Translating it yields CASSWAGDSNQPQHF.

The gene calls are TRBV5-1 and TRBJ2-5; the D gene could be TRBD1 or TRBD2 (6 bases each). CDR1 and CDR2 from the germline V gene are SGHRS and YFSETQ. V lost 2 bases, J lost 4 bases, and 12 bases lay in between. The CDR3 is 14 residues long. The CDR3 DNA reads TGCGCCAGCAGCTTTGAGGGGGGCGGAGAGACCCAGTACTTC. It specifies CASSFEGGGETQYF.

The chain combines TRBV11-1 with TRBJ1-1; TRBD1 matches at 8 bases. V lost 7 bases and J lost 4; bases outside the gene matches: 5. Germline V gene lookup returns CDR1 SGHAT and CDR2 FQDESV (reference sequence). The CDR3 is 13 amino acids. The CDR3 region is CASTTTGGTEAFF. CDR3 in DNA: TGTGCCAGCACCACAACAGGGGGCACTGAAGCTTTCTTT.

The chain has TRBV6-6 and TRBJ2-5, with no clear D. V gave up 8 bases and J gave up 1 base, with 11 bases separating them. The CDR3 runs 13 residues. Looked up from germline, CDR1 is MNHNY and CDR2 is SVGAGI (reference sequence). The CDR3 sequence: CASELGVQETQYF. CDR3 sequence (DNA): TGTGCCAGCGAGCTTGGGGTCCAAGAGACCCAGTACTTC.

The CDR3 coding sequence is TGTGCCAGCAGTGTAGCGGTGGGGAGCGCCTACGAGCAGTACTTC. Protein: CASSVAVGSAYEQYF. The rearrangement links TRBV7-9 to TRBJ2-7, with a weak D call TRBD2 (6 bases). In germline, CDR1 is SEHNR, CDR2 FQNEAQ (reference sequence). The CDR3 loop spans 15 amino acids. V was pared by 6 bases and J by 2 bases, with 17 bases between.

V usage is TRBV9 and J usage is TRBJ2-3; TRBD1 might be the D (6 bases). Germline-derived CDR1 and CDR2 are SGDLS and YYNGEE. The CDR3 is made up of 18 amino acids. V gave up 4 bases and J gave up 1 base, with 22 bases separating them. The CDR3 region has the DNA TGTGCCAGCAGCTCATCCCCAACACAGGGTGACGGCACAGATACGCAGTATTTT. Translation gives CASSSSPTQGDGTDTQYF.

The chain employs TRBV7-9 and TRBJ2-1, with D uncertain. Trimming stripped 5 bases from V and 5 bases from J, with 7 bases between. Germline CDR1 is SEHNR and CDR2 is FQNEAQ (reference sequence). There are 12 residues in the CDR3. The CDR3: CASSPSHNEQFF. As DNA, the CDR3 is TGTGCCAGCAGCCCGTCCCACAATGAGCAGTTCTTC.

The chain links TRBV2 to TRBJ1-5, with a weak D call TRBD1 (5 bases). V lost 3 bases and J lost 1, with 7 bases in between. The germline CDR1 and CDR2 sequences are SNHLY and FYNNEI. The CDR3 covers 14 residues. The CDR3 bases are TGTGCCAGCAGTGATGGGGGGAGCAATCAGCCCCAGCATTTT. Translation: CASSDGGSNQPQHF.

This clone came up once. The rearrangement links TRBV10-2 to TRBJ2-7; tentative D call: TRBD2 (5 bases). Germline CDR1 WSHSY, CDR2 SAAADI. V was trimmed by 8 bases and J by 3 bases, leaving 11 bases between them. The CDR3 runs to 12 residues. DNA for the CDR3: TGCGCCAGCCGGACGGGATTCTACGAGCAGTACTTC. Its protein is CASRTGFYEQYF.

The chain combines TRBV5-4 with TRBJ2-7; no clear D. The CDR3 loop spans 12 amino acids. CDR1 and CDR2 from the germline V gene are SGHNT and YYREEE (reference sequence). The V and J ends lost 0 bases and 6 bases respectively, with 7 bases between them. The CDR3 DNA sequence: TGTGCCAGCAGCTTGGCGGGCTTCGAGCAGTACTTC. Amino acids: CASSLAGFEQYF.

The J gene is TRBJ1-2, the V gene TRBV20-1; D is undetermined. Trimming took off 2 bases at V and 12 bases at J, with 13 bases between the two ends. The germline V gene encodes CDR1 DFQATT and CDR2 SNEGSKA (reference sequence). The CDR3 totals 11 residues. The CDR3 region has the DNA TGCAGTGCTAGAAGCCATTCGGAGGACACCTTC. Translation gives CSARSHSEDTF.

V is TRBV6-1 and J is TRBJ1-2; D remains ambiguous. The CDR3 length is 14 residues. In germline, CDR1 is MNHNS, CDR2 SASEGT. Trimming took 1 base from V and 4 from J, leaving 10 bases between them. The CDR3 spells CASSEVRSFYGYTF. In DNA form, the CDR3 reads TGTGCCAGCAGTGAAGTCAGGAGTTTCTATGGCTACACCTTC.

The CDR3 nucleotides read TGTGCCAGCAGCTCCGGCCCCCTTCAGTACTTC. As protein: CASSSGPLQYF. This chain links TRBV5-6 with TRBJ2-4; D not resolved. The germline CDR1 and CDR2 sequences are SGHDT and YYEEEE. The CDR3 length is 11 residues. Trimming shortened V by 3 bases and J by 11 bases, and 9 bases separated the two germline ends. The full variable domain, its missing parts supplied by reference TRBV5-6 and TRBJ2-4, is DAGVTQSPTHLIKTRGQQVTLRCSPKSGHDTVSWYQQALGQGPQFIFQYYEEEERQRGNFPDRFSGHQFPNYSSELNVNALLLGDSALYLCASSSGPLQYFGAGTRLSVL.

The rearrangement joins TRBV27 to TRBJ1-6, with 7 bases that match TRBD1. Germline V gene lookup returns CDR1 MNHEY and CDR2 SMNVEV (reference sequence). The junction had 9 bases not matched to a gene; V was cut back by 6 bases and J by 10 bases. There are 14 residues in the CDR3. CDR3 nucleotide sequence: TGTGCCAGCAGCATAGGGGGCCCCGAGTCACCCCTCCACTTT. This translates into CASSIGGPESPLHF.

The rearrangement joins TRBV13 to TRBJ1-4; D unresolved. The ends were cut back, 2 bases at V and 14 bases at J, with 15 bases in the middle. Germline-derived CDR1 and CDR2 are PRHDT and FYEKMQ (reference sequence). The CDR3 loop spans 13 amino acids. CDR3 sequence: CASSLLSGEGLFF. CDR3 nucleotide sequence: TGTGCCAGCAGCTTATTGTCCGGGGAGGGTCTGTTTTTT.

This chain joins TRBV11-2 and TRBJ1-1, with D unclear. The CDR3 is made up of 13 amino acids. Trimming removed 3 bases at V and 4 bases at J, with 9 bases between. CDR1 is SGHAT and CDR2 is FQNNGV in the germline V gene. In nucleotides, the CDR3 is TGTGCCAGCAGCTTCTCCGTGGTCACTGAAGCTTTCTTT. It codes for CASSFSVVTEAFF.

As DNA, the CDR3 is TGTGCCAGTAGTATAAACAGGGTGTACTACAATGAGCAGTTCTTC. Translated: CASSINRVYYNEQFF. The rearrangement links TRBV19 to TRBJ2-1; weak D call: TRBD1 (6 bases). Germline V gives CDR1 LNHDA, CDR2 SQIVND (reference sequence). Trimming removed 2 bases at V and 3 bases at J, with 11 bases between. The CDR3 runs 15 residues.

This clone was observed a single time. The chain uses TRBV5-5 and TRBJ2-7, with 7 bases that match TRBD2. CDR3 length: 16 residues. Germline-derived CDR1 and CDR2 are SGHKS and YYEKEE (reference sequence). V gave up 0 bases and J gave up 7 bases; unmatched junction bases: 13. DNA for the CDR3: TGTGCCAGCAGCTTGGGCGAGCGGGATTCTTTATGGGAGCAGTACTTC. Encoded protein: CASSLGERDSLWEQYF.

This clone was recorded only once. Here the CDR3 reads CASSQFGGAQETQYF. In DNA, the CDR3 is TGTGCCAGCAGCCAGTTCGGGGGGGCCCAGGAGACCCAGTACTTC. The rearrangement links TRBV4-2 to TRBJ2-5, with 8 bases that match TRBD2. Germline V gives CDR1 LGHNA, CDR2 YNFKEQ. Germline trimming cut 3 bases from V and 5 bases from J; bases unmatched to any gene: 8. The CDR3 extends over 15 amino acids.

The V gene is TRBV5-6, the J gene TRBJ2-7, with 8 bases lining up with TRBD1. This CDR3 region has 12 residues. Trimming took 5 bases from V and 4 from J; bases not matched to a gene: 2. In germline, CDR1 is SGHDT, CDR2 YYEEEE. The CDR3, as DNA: TGTGCCAGCAGTGGACAGGGTTACGAGCAGTACTTC. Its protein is CASSGQGYEQYF.

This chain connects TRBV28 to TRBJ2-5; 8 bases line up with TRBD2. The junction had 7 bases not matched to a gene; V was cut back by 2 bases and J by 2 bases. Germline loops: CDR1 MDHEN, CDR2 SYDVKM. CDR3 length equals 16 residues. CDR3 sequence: CASSLLPAGVQETQYF. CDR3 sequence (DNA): TGTGCCAGCAGTTTACTCCCAGCGGGGGTACAAGAGACCCAGTACTTC.

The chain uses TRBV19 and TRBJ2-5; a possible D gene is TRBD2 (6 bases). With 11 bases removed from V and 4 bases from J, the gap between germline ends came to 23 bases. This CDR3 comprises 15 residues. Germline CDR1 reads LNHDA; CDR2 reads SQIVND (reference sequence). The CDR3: CACDAGVGGRETQYF. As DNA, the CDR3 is TGTGCCTGTGATGCCGGGGTGGGGGGTAGAGAGACCCAGTACTTC.

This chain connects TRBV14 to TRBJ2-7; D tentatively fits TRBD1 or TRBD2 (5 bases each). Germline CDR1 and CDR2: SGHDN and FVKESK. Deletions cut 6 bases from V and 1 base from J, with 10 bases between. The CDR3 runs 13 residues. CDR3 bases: TGTGCCAGCAGATCGGGACGGTCCTACGAGCAGTACTTC. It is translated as CASRSGRSYEQYF.

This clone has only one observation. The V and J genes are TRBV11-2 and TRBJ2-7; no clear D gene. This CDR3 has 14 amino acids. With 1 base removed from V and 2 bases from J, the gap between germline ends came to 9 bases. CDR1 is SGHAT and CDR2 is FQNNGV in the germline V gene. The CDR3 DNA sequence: TGTGCCAGCAGCTTAGTCCTTGGCCCCTACGAGCAGTACTTC. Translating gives CASSLVLGPYEQYF.